The 16 T cell receptor beta chains below were found in one sample sequenced in a study of T cell repertoires and Cas9 in healthy adults. Libraries were prepared by immunoSEQ multiplex PCR; TCRdb keeps only in-frame clonotypes and omits some of them. The sample shows tens of thousands of clones, 92% of them seen only once. The sequenced material came from CD4+ effector T cells (CD127+, CD25-, CD137-, CD154-) from PBMCs; culture status not recorded. These receptors all stem from a human donor in good health.

The V call is TRBV11-2, the J call TRBJ1-3; D is unclear. The CDR3 has 17 amino acids. V lost 2 bases to trimming and J lost 4 bases, with 18 bases between them. Germline lookup yields CDR1 SGHAT and CDR2 FQNNGV. The CDR3 DNA reads TGTGCCAGCAGCTTAAGGAGGCTCCCGGATTACGGAAACACCATATATTTT. Its translation is CASSLRRLPDYGNTIYF.

The V and J genes are TRBV18 and TRBJ2-5; no clear D gene. Germline V CDR1 and CDR2: KGHSH, LQKENI. Trimming removed 8 bases at V and 3 bases at J, with 10 bases between. This CDR3 contains 12 residues. The CDR3 region has the DNA TGTGCCAGCACCGAGGTGAAAGAGACCCAGTACTTC. This sequence encodes CASTEVKETQYF.

About this clone itself: Sequence at one end of the junction differs from germline and may be a read error. This chain uses TRBV7-2 with TRBJ1-5, with no clear D. Germline V lookup: CDR1 SGHTA, CDR2 FQGNSA. The CDR3 is made up of 16 amino acids. The CDR3 bases are TGTGCCAGCAGCTTACGCCCAGCGACCCTAAATCAGCTCCAGCATTTT. This sequence encodes CASSLRPATLNQLQHF.

In its sample, this clone was seen once. The chain joins TRBV6-1 to TRBJ2-2; D is unresolved. V gave up 8 bases and J gave up 4 bases, with 8 bases separating them. The CDR3 loop spans 12 amino acids. Germline assignment: CDR1 MNHNS and CDR2 SASEGT. CDR3 residues: CASRWGTGELFF. CDR3 nucleotide sequence: TGTGCCAGCCGATGGGGCACCGGGGAGCTGTTTTTT.

In DNA form, the CDR3 reads TGTGCCAGCAGCTCGAACTTGGGCCTATACGAGCAGTACGTC. Its protein is CASSSNLGLYEQYV. The chain employs TRBV11-2 and TRBJ2-7; D is unresolved. Germline CDR1 reads SGHAT; CDR2 reads FQNNGV. The CDR3 loop spans 14 amino acids. V was pared by 4 bases and J by 4 bases, with 14 bases between.

The chain joins TRBV5-1 to TRBJ2-3, with D perhaps given as TRBD1 or TRBD2 (9 bases each). The CDR3 consists of 16 residues. The V gene's germline CDR1 is SGHRS and CDR2 YFSETQ. V lost 1 base, J lost 3 bases, and 15 bases lay in between. The CDR3 reads CASSLLAGQGTDTQYF. The CDR3 DNA sequence: TGCGCCAGCAGCTTGCTAGCGGGACAGGGAACAGATACGCAGTATTTT.

This CDR3 reads CASSPISGANVLTF. In nucleotides, the CDR3 is TGTGCCAGCAGTCCTATCTCTGGGGCCAACGTCCTGACTTTC. This rearrangement joins TRBV7-6 to TRBJ2-6, with D uncertain. Germline values: CDR1 SGHVS, CDR2 FNYEAQ. The CDR3 extends over 14 amino acids. The V end lost 6 bases, the J end lost 0 bases, and 6 bases lay between the germline ends. The full variable domain, with the rest looked up from reference TRBV7-6 and TRBJ2-6, is GAGVSQSPRYKVTKRGQDVALRCDPISGHVSLYWYRQALGQGPEFLTYFNYEAQQDKSGLPNDRFSAERPEGSISTLTIQRTEQRDSAMYRCASSPISGANVLTFGAGSRLTVL.

The rearrangement links TRBV2 to TRBJ1-3; D is perhaps TRBD1 (5 bases). This CDR3 is 19 amino acids long. Germline CDR1 SNHLY, CDR2 FYNNEI. V shed 1 base and J shed 3 bases, with 22 bases lying between them. CDR3 sequence reads: CASSEVGDSAPLNGNTIYF. The CDR3 DNA is TGTGCCAGCAGTGAAGTGGGGGATTCGGCCCCACTCAATGGAAACACCATATATTTT. Based on the CDR3 plus reference TRBV2 and TRBJ1-3, the full variable domain is EPEVTQTPSHQVTQMGQEVILRCVPISNHLYFYWYRQILGQKVEFLVSFYNNEISEKSEIFDDQFSVERPDGSNFTLKIRSTKLEDSAMYFCASSEVGDSAPLNGNTIYFGEGSWLTVV.

The chain links TRBV28 to TRBJ1-2; D not certain. Trimming removed 6 bases from V and 3 bases from J, with 11 bases in between. CDR3 length: 13 amino acids. Germline CDR1 MDHEN, CDR2 SYDVKM. The CDR3 DNA reads as TGTGCCAGCAGAAGGTTTAGTGACTATGGCTACACCTTC. This gives the protein CASRRFSDYGYTF.

This rearrangement joins TRBV7-3 to TRBJ2-1, with 11 bases aligning to TRBD2. The germline V gene has CDR1 SGHTA and CDR2 FQGTGA. The junction had 11 bases not matched to a gene; V was cut back by 5 bases and J by 8 bases. This CDR3 has 16 amino acids. The DNA of the CDR3 is TGTGCCAGCAGCGTAGGTCTAGCGGGGGGAAGAGATGAGCAGTTCTTC. Protein: CASSVGLAGGRDEQFF.

This chain uses TRBV10-3 with TRBJ2-7, with D unclear. The CDR3 spans 14 residues. Germline values: CDR1 ENHRY, CDR2 SYGVKD. Trimming took 3 bases from V and 0 from J, leaving 9 bases between them. The CDR3 DNA sequence: TGTGCCATCAGTGATATGGAATCCTCCTACGAGCAGTACTTC. Protein product: CAISDMESSYEQYF.

This chain links TRBV2 with TRBJ1-2, with 8 bases fitting TRBD1. The length of the CDR3 is 13 residues. Germline V gene sequence: CDR1 SNHLY, CDR2 FYNNEI. V shed 4 bases and J 7 bases; nucleotides not matched to a gene: 5. CDR3 sequence: CASSVDRVFGYTF. The CDR3 DNA follows: TGTGCCAGCAGTGTGGACAGGGTCTTTGGCTACACCTTC.

The V call is TRBV2, the J call TRBJ2-3, with D possibly TRBD1 on 5 matching bases. The CDR3 totals 17 residues. V was pared by 8 bases and J by 1 base, with 22 bases between. The germline CDR1 and CDR2 sequences are SNHLY and FYNNEI. The chain's CDR3 is CASGAFSTPAGTDTQYF. CDR3 nucleotide sequence: TGTGCCAGCGGGGCTTTCTCGACCCCAGCAGGCACAGATACGCAGTATTTT.

The J gene is TRBJ2-3, the V gene TRBV29-1; TRBD1 matches 9 bases. This CDR3 comprises 12 residues. Unmatched junction bases numbered 3, after V lost 7 bases and J lost 4 bases. Germline V lookup: CDR1 SQVTM, CDR2 ANQGSEA. CDR3 protein: CSGRQGADTQYF. Written as DNA, the CDR3 is TGCAGCGGCCGACAGGGGGCAGATACGCAGTATTTT.

The chain recombines TRBV29-1 with TRBJ1-2; D remains unclear. The germline CDR1 and CDR2 sequences are SQVTM and ANQGSEA. The CDR3 sequence is 13 residues long. Trimming took 3 bases from V and 5 from J, leaving 13 bases between them. Here the CDR3 DNA reads TGCAGCGTTGAGACCGCCTCTTGGTATGGCTACACCTTC. This encodes CSVETASWYGYTF.

V is TRBV6-6 and J is TRBJ1-1; D ambiguous. Germline loops: CDR1 MNHNY, CDR2 SVGAGI (reference sequence). Trimming removed 1 base at V and 5 bases at J, with 11 bases between. CDR3 size: 14 residues. CDR3 in DNA: TGTGCCAGCAGTTACTTGCGGGGAGGGACTGAAGCTTTCTTT. It translates to CASSYLRGGTEAFF.